These 25 T cell receptor beta chains share one sample of origin, sequenced in a study of blood T cell repertoires in COVID-19. Clones were sequenced by immunoSEQ multiplex PCR, and TCRdb holds only the in-frame ones, with some missing. The table has about 89,000 clones, about four fifths seen once. The sequencing input was peripheral blood. The receptors come from a man between 65 and 85 years old with COVID-19, enrolled during active disease.

The chain carries TRBV5-1 and TRBJ2-3; TRBD1 aligns across 9 bases. CDR1 and CDR2 (germline): SGHRS, YFSETQ. The CDR3 is made up of 15 amino acids. The V segment lost 4 bases and the J segment 6 bases; nucleotides outside the gene matches: 9. CDR3 bases: TGCGCCAGCAGCGCCCCGGGACAGGGAGGGGATACGCAGTATTTT. Translated, it gives CASSAPGQGGDTQYF.

The V and J genes are TRBV7-3 and TRBJ2-2; TRBD1 agrees at 8 bases. Per the germline V gene, CDR1 is SGHTA and CDR2 is FQGTGA. The CDR3 loop spans 15 amino acids. V lost 5 bases to trimming and J lost 2 bases; unmatched junction nucleotides: 4. CDR3 nucleotide sequence: TGTGCCAGCAGCCGGGGACAGGAAAACACCGGGGAGCTGTTTTTT. It specifies CASSRGQENTGELFF.

This clone was seen once. A much larger clone sits a single nucleotide away, making a read error possible. Other DNA sequences in the sample encode the same CDR3. This rearrangement joins TRBV6-2 or TRBV6-3 to TRBJ2-1; D is possibly TRBD2 (7 bases). Per the germline V gene, CDR1 is MNHEY and CDR2 is SVGEGT. The CDR3 totals 16 residues. V was shortened by 0 bases and J by 10 bases, with 19 bases between the two germline ends. The CDR3 is CASSYSTSGGAWEQFF. The DNA of the CDR3 is TGTGCCAGCAGTTACTCGACCAGTGGGGGGGCCTGGGAGCAGTTCTTC.

The rearrangement links TRBV6-1 to TRBJ1-2; 7 bases align to TRBD1. CDR1 and CDR2 from the germline V gene are MNHNS and SASEGT. The V segment lost 3 bases and the J segment 3 bases; nucleotides outside the gene matches: 7. The length of the CDR3 is 15 residues. For the CDR3, the DNA is TGTGCCAGCAGTGAGGCGGGGACAGTCGACTATGGCTACACCTTC. This sequence encodes CASSEAGTVDYGYTF.

The rearrangement joins TRBV4-1 to TRBJ1-2; 12 positions match TRBD1. Germline CDR1 and CDR2: MGHRA and YSYEKL. With 0 bases clipped from V and 8 bases from J, the junction kept 10 bases outside the gene matches. The CDR3 sequence is 17 residues long. CDR3 DNA sequence: TGCGCCAGCAGCCAAGACCCGGGACAGGGGGCTTCGTGGGGCTACACCTTC. This translates into CASSQDPGQGASWGYTF.

This chain connects TRBV5-1 to TRBJ2-7; tentatively, D is TRBD1 (7 bases). This CDR3 comprises 14 residues. V gave up 3 bases and J gave up 6 bases, with 16 bases separating them. Germline CDR1 SGHRS, CDR2 YFSETQ. This chain's CDR3 is CASSSGVQGSEQYF. DNA for the CDR3: TGCGCCAGCAGCTCGGGGGTACAGGGGTCCGAGCAGTACTTC.

A single count supports this clone. As DNA, the CDR3 is TGTGCCAGCAGCCAAGGGATGACAGGTCGTGGGAATTCACCCCTCCACTTT. Translating it yields CASSQGMTGRGNSPLHF. The chain employs TRBV3-1 (or the pseudogene TRBV3-2) and TRBJ1-6; D is possibly TRBD1 (6 bases). This CDR3 is 17 amino acids long. Germline-derived CDR1 and CDR2 are LGHDT and YNNKEL (reference sequence). The V gene lost 1 base and the J gene lost 7 bases, with 17 bases spanning the gap.

V and J are TRBV28 and TRBJ2-5, with 10 bases fitting TRBD2. The germline V gene has CDR1 MDHEN and CDR2 SYDVKM. There are 19 residues in the CDR3. V dropped 5 bases and J dropped 1; count of bases not matched to a gene: 16. CDR3 amino acids: CASSLISASGRAAQETQYF. CDR3 sequence (DNA): TGTGCCAGCAGTCTTATCTCGGCGAGCGGGAGGGCCGCCCAAGAGACCCAGTACTTC.

The V call is TRBV15, the J call TRBJ1-5, with D perhaps TRBD1 (5 bases). V was shortened by 0 bases and J by 6 bases, with 9 bases between the two germline ends. The germline V gene encodes CDR1 LNHNV and CDR2 YYDKDF (reference sequence). This CDR3 spans 14 amino acids. This chain's CDR3 is CATSRDQGGQPQHF. In nucleotides, the CDR3 is TGTGCCACCAGCAGAGATCAGGGAGGTCAGCCCCAGCATTTT.

The rearrangement links TRBV2 to TRBJ1-1, with 7 nucleotides matching TRBD1. The CDR3 consists of 15 residues. Trimming took 6 bases from V and 4 from J; bases not matched to a gene: 11. Germline-derived CDR1 and CDR2 are SNHLY and FYNNEI. Here the CDR3 reads CASSATSGDSTEAFF. DNA of the CDR3: TGTGCCAGCAGCGCGACCTCAGGGGACAGCACTGAAGCTTTCTTT.

The chain has TRBV14 and TRBJ2-7, with 7 bases fitting TRBD1. J was trimmed by 6 bases and V by 3 bases; bases with no gene match: 8. The CDR3 loop spans 14 amino acids. The germline gives CDR1 SGHDN, CDR2 FVKESK. CDR3 amino acids: CASSQGTAFSEQYF. The CDR3 bases are TGTGCCAGCAGCCAGGGGACAGCCTTCTCCGAGCAGTACTTC.

The rearrangement uses TRBV6-2 or TRBV6-3 and TRBJ1-2, with 7 bases identical to TRBD1. The germline gives CDR1 MNHEY, CDR2 SVGEGT. V lost 5 bases and J lost 8; bases outside the gene matches: 11. The CDR3 consists of 14 residues. CDR3 region: CASSPRDRAWGYTF. DNA for the CDR3: TGTGCCAGCAGTCCCCGAGACAGGGCCTGGGGCTACACCTTC.

The V call is TRBV7-8, the J call TRBJ2-1; D unclear. This CDR3 region has 13 residues. Germline CDR1 is SGHVS and CDR2 is FQNEAQ. The ends were cut back, 5 bases at V and 6 bases at J, with 11 bases in the middle. The CDR3 reads CASSREAGNEQFF. CDR3 sequence (DNA): TGTGCCAGCAGCCGCGAAGCAGGCAATGAGCAGTTCTTC.

The chain links TRBV20-1 to TRBJ1-2, with TRBD1 matching over 8 bases. CDR1 is DFQATT and CDR2 is SNEGSKA in the germline V gene (reference sequence). This CDR3 contains 11 residues. The CDR3 is CRGGQDYGYTF. In DNA, the CDR3 is TGCAGGGGGGGACAGGACTATGGCTACACCTTC.

Here the CDR3 reads CASGTGENTGELFF. CDR3 DNA: TGTGCCAGCGGAACCGGGGAGAACACCGGGGAGCTGTTTTTT. This chain uses TRBV6-5 with TRBJ2-2, with D perhaps TRBD2 (5 bases). CDR3 length: 14 residues. V lost 8 bases and J 1 base, leaving 11 bases between the germline ends. Germline lookup yields CDR1 MNHEY and CDR2 SVGAGI.

This rearrangement joins TRBV2 to TRBJ2-1; TRBD2 agrees at 12 bases. In germline, CDR1 is SNHLY, CDR2 FYNNEI. This CDR3 spans 15 amino acids. V lost 7 bases and J lost 6; bases outside the gene matches: 7. CDR3 in DNA: TGTGCCAGCAAGACACTAGCGGGGGGTGGCAATGAGCAGTTCTTC. It codes for CASKTLAGGGNEQFF.

The chain has TRBV28 and TRBJ1-4; D might be TRBD1 (6 bases). CDR1 and CDR2 (germline): MDHEN, SYDVKM. The CDR3 covers 15 residues. V lost 6 bases and J lost 9, with 20 bases in between. CDR3 region: CASRTGDVSPQKLFF. CDR3 DNA: TGTGCCAGCAGGACAGGCGACGTCAGCCCGCAAAAACTGTTTTTT.

CDR3 loop: CASSIGGRNTEAFF. As DNA, the CDR3 is TGTGCCAGTAGTATAGGGGGCAGGAACACTGAAGCTTTCTTT. The genes are TRBV19 and TRBJ1-1; the D gene is possibly TRBD1 (5 bases). V lost 1 base to trimming and J lost 1 base, with 7 bases between them. Looked up from germline, CDR1 is LNHDA and CDR2 is SQIVND (reference sequence). The CDR3 is 14 residues long.

V gene TRBV19 combines with J gene TRBJ2-1, with 13 bases lining up with TRBD2. From germline, CDR1 is LNHDA and CDR2 SQIVND (reference sequence). V was pared by 4 bases and J by 6 bases, with 6 bases of the junction left unmatched. The CDR3 contains 16 residues. The CDR3 sequence: CASSNLRLAGGNEQFF. In nucleotides, the CDR3 is TGTGCCAGTAGTAATCTAAGACTAGCGGGAGGCAATGAGCAGTTCTTC.

For the CDR3, the DNA is TGTGCCAGCAGCTTATCGGGGATAGGTGAAAAACTGTTTTTT. Protein: CASSLSGIGEKLFF. This chain connects TRBV7-4 to TRBJ1-4; D unresolved. Trimming left V 2 bases short and J 7 bases short, with 11 bases between. Germline CDR1 is SGHVT and CDR2 is SQSDAQ. The CDR3 extends over 14 amino acids.

The chain uses TRBV19 and TRBJ2-6; the match to TRBD1 covers 8 bases. The CDR3 totals 19 residues. Germline CDR1 is LNHDA and CDR2 is SQIVND (reference sequence). J lost 4 bases, V lost 3 bases, and 14 bases had no gene match. The CDR3 DNA follows: TGTGCCAGTAGTATTCGGTCCGGACAGGGAGTAGTGGGGGCCAACGTCCTGACTTTC. Protein: CASSIRSGQGVVGANVLTF.

CDR3 bases: TGTGCCAGCAGCTCCCCCCGGGGGGGGTGGGACGAGCAGTACTTC. Its protein product is CASSSPRGGWDEQYF. The chain carries TRBV11-2 and TRBJ2-7, with 8 bases fitting TRBD2. The CDR3 covers 15 residues. The germline CDR1 and CDR2 sequences are SGHAT and FQNNGV. With 4 bases clipped from V and 5 bases from J, the junction kept 10 bases outside the gene matches.

J is TRBJ2-5 and V is TRBV2; D unclear. V was clipped by 5 bases and J by 5 bases, with 9 bases between them. Per the germline V gene, CDR1 is SNHLY and CDR2 is FYNNEI. This CDR3 has 12 amino acids. The DNA for the CDR3 is TGTGCCAGCAGTTATATTGTGGAGACCCAGTACTTC. Translation: CASSYIVETQYF.

This sequence joins TRBV7-9 and TRBJ2-7; 8 nucleotides agree with TRBD2. J was trimmed by 8 bases and V by 5 bases; bases with no gene match: 11. The CDR3 spans 14 residues. Germline V gives CDR1 SEHNR, CDR2 FQNEAQ (reference sequence). The CDR3 DNA follows: TGTGCCAGCAGCCCCCCCGGGACTAGTTTTCAGCAGTACTTC. Translating it yields CASSPPGTSFQQYF.

V and J are TRBV27 and TRBJ1-2; 7 bases are a match to TRBD1. The CDR3 has 17 residues. Per germline, CDR1 MNHEY and CDR2 SMNVEV (reference sequence). V gave up 5 bases and J gave up 0 bases; unmatched junction bases: 12. The CDR3 loop is CASSPADRVRTNYGYTF. The CDR3 bases are TGTGCCAGCAGTCCAGCCGACAGGGTCCGGACTAACTATGGCTACACCTTC.